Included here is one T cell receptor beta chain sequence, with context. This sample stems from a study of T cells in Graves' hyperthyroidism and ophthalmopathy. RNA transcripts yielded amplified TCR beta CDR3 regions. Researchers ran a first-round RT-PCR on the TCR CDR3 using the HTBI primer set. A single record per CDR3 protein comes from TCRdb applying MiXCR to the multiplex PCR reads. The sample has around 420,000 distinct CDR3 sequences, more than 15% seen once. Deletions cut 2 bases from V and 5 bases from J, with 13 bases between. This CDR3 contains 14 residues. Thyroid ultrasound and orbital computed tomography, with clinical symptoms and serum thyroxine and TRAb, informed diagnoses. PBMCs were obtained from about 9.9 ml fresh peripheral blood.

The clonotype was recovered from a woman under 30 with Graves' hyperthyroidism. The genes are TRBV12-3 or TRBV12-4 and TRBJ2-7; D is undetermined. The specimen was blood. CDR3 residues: CASSLLEWADEQYF. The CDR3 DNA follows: TGTGCCAGCAGTTTACTGGAGTGGGCTGACGAGCAGTACTTC.